Listed here are 8 T cell receptor beta chains from one sample, sequenced in a study of T-cell reconstitution after alpha-beta-depleted transplantation in children. Preparing the TCRbeta library involved the use of unique molecular identifiers. TCRdb reanalysed the PCR reads using MiXCR and keeps one entry per CDR3 protein. Counted here are about 500,000 distinct CDR3 sequences, around a third occurring once; the ten biggest clones make up more than 2%. The starting material was PBMCs from the stem cell graft donor, obtained from the stem cell graft. Receptors were obtained from a human donor who donated a stem cell graft to a child with aplastic anemia.

This clonotype came up a few times. The CDR3 DNA sequence: TGCGCCAGCTCCGGAGCCTCGAACTATGGCTACACCTTC. Residues: CASSGASNYGYTF. The chain has TRBV5-1 and TRBJ1-2, with D hard to call. Germline V lookup: CDR1 SGHRS, CDR2 YFSETQ. This CDR3 spans 13 amino acids. Trimming pared 7 bases from V and 2 bases from J, leaving 12 bases between.

V gene TRBV4-2 combines with J gene TRBJ2-1; tentative D call: TRBD1 (7 bases). CDR3 length: 16 amino acids. The germline V gene has CDR1 LGHNA and CDR2 YNFKEQ. The V end lost 0 bases, the J end lost 7 bases, and 16 bases lay between the germline ends. The CDR3 region is CASSQEGGTVSNEQFF. CDR3 bases: TGTGCCAGCAGCCAAGAAGGAGGGACAGTATCTAATGAGCAGTTCTTC.

The gene calls are TRBV19 and TRBJ2-3, with D possibly matching TRBD1 (5 bases). Germline CDR1 LNHDA, CDR2 SQIVND (reference sequence). V was clipped by 3 bases and J by 1 base, with 14 bases between them. This CDR3 is built from 16 residues. The CDR3 DNA sequence: TGTGCCAGTAGTATTCCTGGGGCGCATGGCACAGATACGCAGTATTTT. Its translation is CASSIPGAHGTDTQYF.

This clonotype has just a few counts. J is TRBJ1-2 and V is TRBV20-1, with D possibly TRBD1 on 5 matching bases. Trimming took 8 bases from V and 2 from J, leaving 15 bases between them. Germline V gene sequence: CDR1 DFQATT, CDR2 SNEGSKA (reference sequence). This CDR3 is 13 amino acids long. The CDR3 sequence: CSSRGGVNYGYTF. CDR3 nucleotide sequence: TGCAGTTCGAGGGGAGGGGTGAACTATGGCTACACCTTC.

This clonotype has more than one count but fewer than ten. The chain is built from TRBV28 and TRBJ2-2; no clear D. There are 16 residues in the CDR3. CDR1 is MDHEN, CDR2 SYDVKM, per germline. The germline V and J ends were trimmed by 6 bases and 2 bases, with 16 bases remaining between them. The CDR3 coding sequence is TGTGCCAGCAGCCATCCGTTCGGAACCAACACCGGGGAGCTGTTTTTT. Translated: CASSHPFGTNTGELFF.

This clonotype was detected only a few times. The V call is TRBV29-1, the J call TRBJ1-1; 7 bases agree with TRBD1. Trimming at V came to 2 bases and at J to 4 bases, leaving 13 bases not matched to a gene. This CDR3 has 16 residues. Germline V lookup: CDR1 SQVTM, CDR2 ANQGSEA. CDR3 protein: CSVERVRTGAGTEAFF. CDR3 coding DNA: TGCAGCGTTGAACGGGTGAGAACAGGGGCCGGCACTGAAGCTTTCTTT.

The J gene is TRBJ2-1, the V gene TRBV7-2; 9 positions match TRBD2. Germline V gene sequence: CDR1 SGHTA, CDR2 FQGNSA. J gave up 5 bases and V 5 bases, and 7 bases lay outside the gene matches. The CDR3 runs 15 residues. CDR3 amino acids: CASSPGTSQDNEQFF. CDR3 in DNA: TGTGCCAGCAGCCCCGGGACTAGCCAAGACAATGAGCAGTTCTTC.

This clonotype was seen more than once but under ten times. V and J are TRBV5-1 and TRBJ1-1; D remains unclear. The V end was cut by 0 bases, the J end by 4 bases, with 7 bases between. This CDR3 has 13 residues. Germline values: CDR1 SGHRS, CDR2 YFSETQ. CDR3 residues: CASSLERVTEAFF. The CDR3 nucleotides read TGCGCCAGCAGCTTGGAGCGGGTCACTGAAGCTTTCTTT.